One and the same sample provided the 6 T cell receptor beta chains below, sequenced in a study of shared clonotypes between healthy human individuals. Profiling relied on immunoSEQ multiplex PCR, and the TCRdb table lists in-frame clones only, not all of them. The data contain some 2,400,000 clones, 90% to 97% of them singletons. The material sequenced was naive CD4+ T cells sorted from blood. The subset: CD45RA+ positively selected. Source of these receptors: a man aged 18-30 years in good health.

The chain links TRBV6-1 to TRBJ2-7; no firm D call. The CDR3 totals 11 residues. Looked up from germline, CDR1 is MNHNS and CDR2 is SASEGT. V dropped 6 bases and J dropped 3 bases, with 6 bases sitting between them. CDR3 in amino acids: CASRQLYEQYF. The CDR3 bases are TGTGCCAGCAGGCAACTCTACGAGCAGTACTTC.

This sequence joins TRBV5-1 and TRBJ2-1, with TRBD2 identical over 7 bases. The CDR3 spans 16 residues. V lost 0 bases and J lost 2; bases outside the gene matches: 5. The V gene's germline CDR1 is SGHRS and CDR2 YFSETQ. CDR3 DNA sequence: TGCGCCAGCAGCTTGGACGGCGGGGGAACCTACAATGAGCAGTTCTTC. Protein product: CASSLDGGGTYNEQFF.

The chain uses TRBV27 and TRBJ2-3; D not certain. The CDR3 runs 14 residues. CDR1 is MNHEY, CDR2 SMNVEV, per germline (reference sequence). V was clipped by 3 bases and J by 8 bases, with 15 bases between them. CDR3 residues: CASSLGLTVGTQYF. The CDR3 nucleotides read TGTGCCAGCAGTTTGGGCCTCACAGTAGGTACGCAGTATTTT.

This chain uses TRBV27 with TRBJ1-1; D not certain. This CDR3 has 11 residues. The V gene's germline CDR1 is MNHEY and CDR2 SMNVEV (reference sequence). V was clipped by 4 bases and J by 7 bases, with 7 bases between them. CDR3: CASSSRIEAFF. In nucleotides, the CDR3 is TGTGCCAGCAGTTCCCGAATTGAAGCTTTCTTT.

The rearrangement joins TRBV6-5 to TRBJ2-2, with D tentatively TRBD1 or TRBD2 (5 bases each). The V end was cut by 4 bases, the J end by 4 bases, with 10 bases between. Germline V gene lookup returns CDR1 MNHEY and CDR2 SVGAGI. This CDR3 is built from 14 residues. The CDR3 nucleotides read TGTGCCAGCAGTTCCTTCGGGACCACCGGGGAGCTGTTTTTT. It codes for CASSSFGTTGELFF.

This chain links TRBV6-5 with TRBJ1-6, with a tentative D call TRBD1 (5 bases). Germline V gives CDR1 MNHEY, CDR2 SVGAGI. V dropped 2 bases and J dropped 14 bases, with 19 bases sitting between them. The length of the CDR3 is 15 residues. This CDR3 is CASSYSPRGEGTLHF. CDR3 sequence (DNA): TGTGCCAGCAGTTACAGCCCCCGGGGCGAAGGTACCCTCCACTTT.